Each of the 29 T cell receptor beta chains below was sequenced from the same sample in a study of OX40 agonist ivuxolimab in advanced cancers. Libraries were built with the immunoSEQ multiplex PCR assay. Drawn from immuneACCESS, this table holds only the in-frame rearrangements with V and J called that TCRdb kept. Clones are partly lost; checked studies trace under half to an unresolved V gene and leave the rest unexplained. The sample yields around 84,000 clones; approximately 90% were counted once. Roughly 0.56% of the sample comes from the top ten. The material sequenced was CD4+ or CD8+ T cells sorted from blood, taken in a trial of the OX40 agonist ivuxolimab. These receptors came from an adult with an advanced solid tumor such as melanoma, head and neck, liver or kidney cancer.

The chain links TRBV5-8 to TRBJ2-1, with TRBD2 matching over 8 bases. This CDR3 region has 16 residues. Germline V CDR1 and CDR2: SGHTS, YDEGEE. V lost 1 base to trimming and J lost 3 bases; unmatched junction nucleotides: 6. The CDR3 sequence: CASSLYLAGIYNEQFF. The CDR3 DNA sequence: TGTGCCAGCAGCTTGTACCTAGCGGGCATCTACAATGAGCAGTTCTTC.

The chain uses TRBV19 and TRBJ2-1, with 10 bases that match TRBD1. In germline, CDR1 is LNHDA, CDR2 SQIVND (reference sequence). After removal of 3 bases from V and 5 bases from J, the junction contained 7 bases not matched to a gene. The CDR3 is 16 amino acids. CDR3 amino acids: CASSMFGTGVNNEQFF. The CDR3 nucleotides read TGTGCCAGTAGTATGTTTGGGACAGGGGTTAACAATGAGCAGTTCTTC. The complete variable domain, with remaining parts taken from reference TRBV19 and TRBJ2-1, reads DGGITQSPKYLFRKEGQNVTLSCEQNLNHDAMYWYRQDPGQGLRLIYYSQIVNDFQKGDIAEGYSVSREKKESFPLTVTSAQKNPTAFYLCASSMFGTGVNNEQFFGPGTRLTVL.

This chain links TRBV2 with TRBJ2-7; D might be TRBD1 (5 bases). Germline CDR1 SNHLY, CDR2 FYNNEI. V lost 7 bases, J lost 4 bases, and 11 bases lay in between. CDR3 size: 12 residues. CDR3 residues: CASKGQGYEQYF. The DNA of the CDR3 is TGTGCCAGCAAAGGACAAGGATACGAGCAGTACTTC. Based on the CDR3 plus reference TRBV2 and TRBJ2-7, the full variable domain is EPEVTQTPSHQVTQMGQEVILRCVPISNHLYFYWYRQILGQKVEFLVSFYNNEISEKSEIFDDQFSVERPDGSNFTLKIRSTKLEDSAMYFCASKGQGYEQYFGPGTRLTVT.

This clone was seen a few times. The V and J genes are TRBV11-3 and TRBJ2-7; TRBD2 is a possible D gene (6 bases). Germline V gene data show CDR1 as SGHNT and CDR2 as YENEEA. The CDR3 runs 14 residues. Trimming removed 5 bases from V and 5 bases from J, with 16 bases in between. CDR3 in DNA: TGTGCCAGCAGCCCGCGGGACTCCCTAGACGAGCAGTACTTC. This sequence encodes CASSPRDSLDEQYF.

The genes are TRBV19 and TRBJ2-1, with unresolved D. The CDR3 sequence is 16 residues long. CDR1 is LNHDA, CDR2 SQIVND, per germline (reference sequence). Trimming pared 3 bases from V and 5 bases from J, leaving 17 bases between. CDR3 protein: CASSIGRFSGHNEQFF. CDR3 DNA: TGTGCCAGTAGTATCGGACGGTTTAGTGGACACAATGAGCAGTTCTTC.

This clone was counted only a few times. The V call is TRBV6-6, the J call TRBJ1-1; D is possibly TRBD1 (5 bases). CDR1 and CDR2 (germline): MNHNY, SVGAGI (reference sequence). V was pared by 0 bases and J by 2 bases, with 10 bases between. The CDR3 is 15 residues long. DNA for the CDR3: TGTGCCAGCAGTTACTCTCGGCAGGGAAACACTGAAGCTTTCTTT. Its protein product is CASSYSRQGNTEAFF.

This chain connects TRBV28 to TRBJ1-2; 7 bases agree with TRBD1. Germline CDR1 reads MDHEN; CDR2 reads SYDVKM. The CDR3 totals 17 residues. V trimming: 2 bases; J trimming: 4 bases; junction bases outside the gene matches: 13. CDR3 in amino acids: CASSLNPGTVVLYGYTF. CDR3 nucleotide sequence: TGTGCCAGCAGTTTAAACCCCGGGACAGTCGTTCTCTATGGCTACACCTTC.

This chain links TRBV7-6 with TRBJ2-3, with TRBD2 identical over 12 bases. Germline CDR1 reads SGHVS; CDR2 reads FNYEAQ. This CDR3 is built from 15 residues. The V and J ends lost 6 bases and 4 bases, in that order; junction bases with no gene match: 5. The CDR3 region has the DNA TGTGCCAGCAGTAATCTAGCGGGAGGGCCAGATACGCAGTATTTT. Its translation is CASSNLAGGPDTQYF.

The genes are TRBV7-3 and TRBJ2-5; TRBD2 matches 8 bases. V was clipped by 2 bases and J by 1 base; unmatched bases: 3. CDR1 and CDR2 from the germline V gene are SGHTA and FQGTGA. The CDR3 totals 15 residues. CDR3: CASSLGAGGQETQYF. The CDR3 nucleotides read TGTGCCAGCAGCTTAGGCGCGGGGGGCCAAGAGACCCAGTACTTC.

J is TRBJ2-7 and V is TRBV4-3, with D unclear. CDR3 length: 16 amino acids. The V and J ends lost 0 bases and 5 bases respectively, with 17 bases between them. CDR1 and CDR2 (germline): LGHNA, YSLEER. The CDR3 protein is CASSQDRRSGSDEQYF. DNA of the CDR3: TGCGCCAGCAGCCAAGATAGGCGTAGTGGGTCGGACGAGCAGTACTTC.

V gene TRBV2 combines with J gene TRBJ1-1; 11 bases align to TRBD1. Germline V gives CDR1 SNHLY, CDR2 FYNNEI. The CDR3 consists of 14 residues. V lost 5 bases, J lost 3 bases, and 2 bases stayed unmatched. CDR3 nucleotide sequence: TGTGCCAGCAGTCGGGACAGGGGGTACACTGAAGCTTTCTTT. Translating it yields CASSRDRGYTEAFF.

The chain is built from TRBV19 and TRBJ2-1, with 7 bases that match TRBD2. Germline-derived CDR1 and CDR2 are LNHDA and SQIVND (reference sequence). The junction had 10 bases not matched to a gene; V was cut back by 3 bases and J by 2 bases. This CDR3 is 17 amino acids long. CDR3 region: CASSIGQLAAPYNEQFF. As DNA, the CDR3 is TGTGCCAGTAGTATCGGCCAGCTAGCGGCCCCCTACAATGAGCAGTTCTTC.

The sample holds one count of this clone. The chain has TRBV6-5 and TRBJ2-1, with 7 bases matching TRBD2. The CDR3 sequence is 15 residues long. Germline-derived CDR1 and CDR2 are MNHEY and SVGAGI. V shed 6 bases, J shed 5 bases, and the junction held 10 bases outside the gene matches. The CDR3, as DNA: TGTGCCAGCAGCCGTGGGGGGGTTAGCAACAATGAGCAGTTCTTC. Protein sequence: CASSRGGVSNNEQFF.

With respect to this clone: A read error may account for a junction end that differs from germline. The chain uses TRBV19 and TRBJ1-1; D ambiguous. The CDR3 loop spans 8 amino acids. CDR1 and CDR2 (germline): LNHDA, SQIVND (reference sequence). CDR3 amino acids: CASRFAIF. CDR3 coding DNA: TGTGCCAGTAGGTTTGCGATCTTT.

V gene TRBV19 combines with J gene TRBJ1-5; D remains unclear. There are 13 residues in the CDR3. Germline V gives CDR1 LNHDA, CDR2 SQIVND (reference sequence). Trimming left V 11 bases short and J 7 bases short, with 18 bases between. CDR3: CAGSGVVGQPQHF. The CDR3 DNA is TGTGCCGGCTCAGGAGTTGTGGGACAGCCCCAGCATTTT.

CDR3: CASSLVGGSLYEQYF. CDR3 DNA: TGTGCCAGCAGCTTAGTCGGGGGCTCTCTCTACGAGCAGTACTTC. This chain links TRBV7-2 with TRBJ2-7; perhaps D is TRBD1 or TRBD2 (6 bases each). Looked up from germline, CDR1 is SGHTA and CDR2 is FQGNSA. The CDR3 spans 15 residues. Between the trimmed V and J ends, which lost 1 base and 3 bases, there was a span of 13 bases.

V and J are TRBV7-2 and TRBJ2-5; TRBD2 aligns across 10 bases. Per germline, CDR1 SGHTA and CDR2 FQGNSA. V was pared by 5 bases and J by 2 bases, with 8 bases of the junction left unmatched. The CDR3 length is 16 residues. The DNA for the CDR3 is TGTGCCAGCAGCCCACCCGGACTAGCGGATCAAGAGACCCAGTACTTC. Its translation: CASSPPGLADQETQYF.

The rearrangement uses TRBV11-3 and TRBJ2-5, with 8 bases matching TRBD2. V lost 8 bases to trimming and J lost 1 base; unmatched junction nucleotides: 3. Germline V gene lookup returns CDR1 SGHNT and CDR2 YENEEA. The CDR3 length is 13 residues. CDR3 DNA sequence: TGTGCCAGCGCCGGGGGGGCCCAAGAGACCCAGTACTTC. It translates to CASAGGAQETQYF.

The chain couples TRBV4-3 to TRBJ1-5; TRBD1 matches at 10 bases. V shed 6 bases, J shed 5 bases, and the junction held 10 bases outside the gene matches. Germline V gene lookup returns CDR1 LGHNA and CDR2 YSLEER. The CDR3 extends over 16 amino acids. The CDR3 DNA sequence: TGCGCCAGCAGGGAAGGGGGGACAGGGGAATATCAGCCCCAGCATTTT. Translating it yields CASREGGTGEYQPQHF.

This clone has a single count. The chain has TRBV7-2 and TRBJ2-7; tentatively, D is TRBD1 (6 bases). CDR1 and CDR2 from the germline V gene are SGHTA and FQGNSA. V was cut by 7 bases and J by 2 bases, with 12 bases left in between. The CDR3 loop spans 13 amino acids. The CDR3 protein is CASTRDNAYEQYF. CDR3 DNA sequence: TGTGCCAGCACCCGGGACAATGCCTACGAGCAGTACTTC.

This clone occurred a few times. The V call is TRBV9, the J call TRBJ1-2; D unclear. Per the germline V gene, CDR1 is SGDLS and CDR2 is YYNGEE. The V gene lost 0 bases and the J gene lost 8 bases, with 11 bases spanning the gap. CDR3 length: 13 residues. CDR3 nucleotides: TGTGCCAGCAGCGTAGATACCCTTGGGGGCTACACCTTC. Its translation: CASSVDTLGGYTF.

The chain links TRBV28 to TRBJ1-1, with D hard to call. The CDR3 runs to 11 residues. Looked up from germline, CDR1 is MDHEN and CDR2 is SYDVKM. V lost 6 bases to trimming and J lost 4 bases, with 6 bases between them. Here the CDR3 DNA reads TGTGCCAGCAGCCTCCCCACTGAAGCTTTCTTT. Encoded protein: CASSLPTEAFF.

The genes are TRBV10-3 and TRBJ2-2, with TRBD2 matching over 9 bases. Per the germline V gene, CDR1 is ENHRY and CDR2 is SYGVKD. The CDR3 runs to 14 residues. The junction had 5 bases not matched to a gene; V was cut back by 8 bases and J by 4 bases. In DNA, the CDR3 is TGTGCCATCTCGGGCGGGAGGGGCACCGGGGAGCTGTTTTTT. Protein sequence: CAISGGRGTGELFF.

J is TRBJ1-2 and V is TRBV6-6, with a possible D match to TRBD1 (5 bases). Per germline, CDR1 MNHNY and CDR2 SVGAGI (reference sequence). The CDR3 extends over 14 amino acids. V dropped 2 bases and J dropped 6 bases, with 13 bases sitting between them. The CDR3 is CASSYRAGTHGYTF. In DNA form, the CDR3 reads TGTGCCAGCAGTTACAGGGCAGGGACCCATGGCTACACCTTC.

CDR3 DNA: TGTGCCAGCAGCCGCCGAACCGGGACAGGAAACTACGAGCAGTACTTC. Its protein product is CASSRRTGTGNYEQYF. This rearrangement joins TRBV4-2 to TRBJ2-7, with TRBD1 identical over 8 bases. V lost 4 bases and J lost 3; bases outside the gene matches: 11. The germline gives CDR1 LGHNA, CDR2 YNFKEQ. The CDR3 contains 16 residues.

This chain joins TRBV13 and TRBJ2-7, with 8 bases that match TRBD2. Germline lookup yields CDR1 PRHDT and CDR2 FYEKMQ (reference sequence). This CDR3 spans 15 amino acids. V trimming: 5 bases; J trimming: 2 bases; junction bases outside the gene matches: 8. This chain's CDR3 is CASSPNSGATYEQYF. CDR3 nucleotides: TGTGCCAGCAGCCCAAATAGCGGGGCTACCTACGAGCAGTACTTC.

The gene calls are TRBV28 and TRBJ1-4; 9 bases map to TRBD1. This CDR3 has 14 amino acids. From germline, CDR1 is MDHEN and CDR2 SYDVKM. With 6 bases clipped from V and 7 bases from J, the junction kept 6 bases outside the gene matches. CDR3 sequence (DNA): TGTGCCAGCAGCAAACAGGGGGCGGTTGAAAAACTGTTTTTT. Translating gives CASSKQGAVEKLFF.

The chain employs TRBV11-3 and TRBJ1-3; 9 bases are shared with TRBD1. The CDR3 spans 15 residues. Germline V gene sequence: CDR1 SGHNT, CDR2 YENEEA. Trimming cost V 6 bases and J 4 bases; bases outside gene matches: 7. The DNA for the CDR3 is TGTGCCAGCAGTTCTACCGGGACAGGGGGAAACACCATATATTTT. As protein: CASSSTGTGGNTIYF.

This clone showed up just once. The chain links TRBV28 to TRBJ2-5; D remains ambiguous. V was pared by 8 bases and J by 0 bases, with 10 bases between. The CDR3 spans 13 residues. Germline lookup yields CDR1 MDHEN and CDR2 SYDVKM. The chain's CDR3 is CASAESYQETQYF. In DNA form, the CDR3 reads TGTGCCAGCGCCGAGTCGTACCAAGAGACCCAGTACTTC.